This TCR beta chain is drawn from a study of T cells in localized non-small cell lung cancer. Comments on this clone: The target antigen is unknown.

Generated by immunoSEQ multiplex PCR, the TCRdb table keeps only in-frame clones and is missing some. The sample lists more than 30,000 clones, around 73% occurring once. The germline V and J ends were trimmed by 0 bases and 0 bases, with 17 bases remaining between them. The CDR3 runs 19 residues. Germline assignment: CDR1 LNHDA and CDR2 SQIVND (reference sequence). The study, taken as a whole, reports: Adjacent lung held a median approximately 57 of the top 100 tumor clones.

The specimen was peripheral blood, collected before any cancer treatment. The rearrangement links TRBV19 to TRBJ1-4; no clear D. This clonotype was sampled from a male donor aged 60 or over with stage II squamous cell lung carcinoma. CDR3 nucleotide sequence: TGTGCCAGTAGTATAGATTCGGAGAGACCGGGCCCAACTAATGAAAAACTGTTTTTT. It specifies CASSIDSERPGPTNEKLFF.